These 15 T cell receptor beta chains came from one sample sequenced in a study of T-cell memory formation after mild COVID-19 (dated by TCRdb to about 2021). Library preparation was by 5' RACE. The reads were generated on an Illumina NovaSeq 6000. TCRdb ran its own pipeline on the public reads, namely fastp trimming at Q25 and MiXCR clone calling, and kept in-frame beta chains. Under each unique CDR3 protein, matching rows form one entry showing the most common genes and DNA. This sample lists 150,000 to 200,000 distinct CDR3 sequences; about 21% were detected once. The top ten clonotypes cover 20% to 25% of the sample. The sequenced sample was PBMCs or a T cell subset sorted from them (not recorded which). The origin of the receptors is an adult woman who had mild COVID-19 (a few samples of this study predate the infection). The sample titles of this study are shuffled in the database, so cell type and time point are left out; the donor was told from shared clones.

The J gene is TRBJ2-3, the V gene TRBV11-2; 13 bases align to TRBD2. This CDR3 contains 18 residues. Germline lookup yields CDR1 SGHAT and CDR2 FQNNGV. Losses at the gene ends were 4 bases for V and 2 bases for J; bases not matched to a gene: 9. As DNA, the CDR3 is TGTGCCAGCAGCTGGGGACTAGCGGGACGATCTACCACAGATACGCAGTATTTT. It yields the protein CASSWGLAGRSTTDTQYF.

This chain joins TRBV5-4 and TRBJ2-1; D is perhaps TRBD2 (6 bases). The germline V gene encodes CDR1 SGHNT and CDR2 YYREEE (reference sequence). This CDR3 region has 13 residues. The ends were cut back, 4 bases at V and 6 bases at J, with 11 bases in the middle. The CDR3 DNA is TGTGCCAGCAGCGGGGACTTCGTCAATGAGCAGTTCTTC. Its protein is CASSGDFVNEQFF.

The J gene is TRBJ2-7, the V gene TRBV7-2; no clear D gene. CDR3 length: 12 residues. CDR1 and CDR2 from the germline V gene are SGHTA and FQGNSA. The V end was cut by 2 bases, the J end by 7 bases, with 9 bases between. CDR3 bases: TGTGCCAGCAGCTTATCCCCCGGGGAGCAGTACTTC. This codes for CASSLSPGEQYF.

The rearrangement uses TRBV4-3 and TRBJ2-1, with TRBD2 matching over 8 bases. This CDR3 comprises 15 residues. Unmatched junction bases numbered 7, after V lost 0 bases and J lost 9 bases. CDR1 and CDR2 (germline): LGHNA, YSLEER. As DNA, the CDR3 is TGCGCCAGCAGCCAAGAAGGAGCGGGAGTACGTGAGCAGTTCTTC. As protein: CASSQEGAGVREQFF.

This clonotype has more than one count but fewer than ten. The V and J genes are TRBV5-1 and TRBJ2-3, with 8 bases that match TRBD1. V dropped 9 bases and J dropped 1; count of bases not matched to a gene: 16. This CDR3 is built from 17 residues. Per the germline V gene, CDR1 is SGHRS and CDR2 is YFSETQ. The CDR3 loop is CATIQGVSLIGTDTQYF. CDR3 sequence (DNA): TGCGCCACCATACAGGGGGTCTCTTTGATAGGCACAGATACGCAGTATTTT.

The sample holds a few counts of this clonotype. The CDR3 sequence: CASSSEPANTDTQYF. CDR3 nucleotide sequence: TGCGCCAGCAGCTCCGAACCGGCAAATACAGATACGCAGTATTTT. The J gene is TRBJ2-3, the V gene TRBV5-1; D not resolved. Germline CDR1 reads SGHRS; CDR2 reads YFSETQ. The V gene lost 3 bases and the J gene lost 3 bases, with 14 bases spanning the gap. CDR3 length: 15 amino acids.

This clonotype showed up just a few times. This sequence joins TRBV9 and TRBJ2-1; TRBD2 aligns across 14 bases. Per the germline V gene, CDR1 is SGDLS and CDR2 is YYNGEE. This CDR3 comprises 19 residues. V gave up 1 base and J gave up 4 bases; unmatched junction bases: 10. In DNA, the CDR3 is TGTGCCAGCAGCGTACTTGGACTAGCGGGGGGTAGTTCATACAATGAGCAGTTCTTC. It encodes CASSVLGLAGGSSYNEQFF.

This chain joins TRBV4-1 and TRBJ1-1; D might be TRBD1 (6 bases). CDR3 length equals 16 residues. Germline V lookup: CDR1 MGHRA, CDR2 YSYEKL. V lost 1 base and J lost 6, with 18 bases in between. The CDR3 coding sequence is TGCGCCAGCAGCCAAGGGCCCAGGGGCCTTGGGGCTGAAGCTTTCTTT. This gives the protein CASSQGPRGLGAEAFF.

This clonotype was detected a few times. This rearrangement joins TRBV7-9 to TRBJ1-1; 7 bases map to TRBD1. With V trimmed by 6 bases and J by 0 bases, 7 bases remained unmatched. The CDR3 has 15 amino acids. In germline, CDR1 is SEHNR, CDR2 FQNEAQ (reference sequence). The CDR3 here is CASSNGQAVNTEAFF. CDR3 coding DNA: TGTGCCAGCAGTAATGGACAGGCTGTGAACACTGAAGCTTTCTTT.

This chain links TRBV7-2 with TRBJ2-3; TRBD1 or TRBD2 may be the D gene (7 bases each). V lost 4 bases to trimming and J lost 5 bases, with 19 bases between them. Germline values: CDR1 SGHTA, CDR2 FQGNSA. This CDR3 has 16 residues. CDR3 sequence (DNA): TGTGCCAGCAGCTCCTCAGGGGGGGGACTCGAAGATACGCAGTATTTT. It translates to CASSSSGGGLEDTQYF.

Concerning this clonotype: This may stem from a read error, because a much larger clone lies one nucleotide away. The chain carries TRBV7-9 and TRBJ1-6; D is unresolved. CDR1 is SEHNR, CDR2 FQNEAQ, per germline (reference sequence). The CDR3 totals 13 residues. DNA of the CDR3: TGTGCCAGCAGCGAAGGCGAAATTTCACCCCTCAACTTT. Its translation is CASSEGEISPLNF.

This sequence joins TRBV27 and TRBJ1-2; D might be TRBD1 (6 bases). The CDR3 is 13 residues long. V lost 3 bases to trimming and J lost 4 bases, with 9 bases between them. CDR1 is MNHEY and CDR2 is SMNVEV in the germline V gene (reference sequence). This chain's CDR3 is CASSFQGSYGYTF. CDR3 DNA: TGTGCCAGCAGTTTCCAGGGGTCCTATGGCTACACCTTC.

The V gene is TRBV7-9, the J gene TRBJ2-7; TRBD1 might be the D (6 bases). The CDR3 totals 11 residues. The V end lost 8 bases, the J end lost 6 bases, and 11 bases lay between the germline ends. Germline V gene sequence: CDR1 SEHNR, CDR2 FQNEAQ (reference sequence). For the CDR3, the DNA is TGTGCCAGCGGGGGCCCCCGCGAGCAGTACTTC. Protein sequence: CASGGPREQYF. Full variable domain (missing parts from reference TRBV7-9 and TRBJ2-7): DTGVSQNPRHKITKRGQNVTFRCDPISEHNRLYWYRQTLGQGPEFLTYFQNEAQLEKSRLLSDRFSAERPKGSFSTLEIQRTEQGDSAMYLCASGGPREQYFGPGTRLTVT.

There are many counts of this clonotype. This chain links TRBV12-3 or TRBV12-4 with TRBJ2-2, with D uncertain. The CDR3 length is 11 residues. V lost 6 bases, J lost 3 bases, and 2 bases lay in between. CDR3 nucleotides: TGTGCCAGCAGCTACACCGGGGAGCTGTTTTTT. It codes for CASSYTGELFF.

The CDR3 bases are TGTGCCAGCAGTGCTGGACAGGGTCATGGCTACACCTTC. Its translation: CASSAGQGHGYTF. V gene TRBV6-5 combines with J gene TRBJ1-2; 8 positions match TRBD1. The junction had 5 bases not matched to a gene; V was cut back by 5 bases and J by 6 bases. The CDR3 consists of 13 residues. Germline assignment: CDR1 MNHEY and CDR2 SVGAGI.